The 26 T cell receptor beta chains given below trace back to one sample, sequenced in a study of response to subunit inactivated influenza vaccine. TCRdb fed the RT-PCR reads into MiXCR, producing one record per CDR3 protein. The repertoire holds 710,000 or so distinct CDR3 sequences, with around 16% as singletons. The source was PBMCs from blood, collected approximately 12 days after vaccination. Source of these receptors: a man between 50 and 59 years old who received an inactivated influenza vaccine.

This clonotype occurred a few times. The V and J genes are TRBV20-1 and TRBJ2-3, with 10 bases fitting TRBD2. The V and J ends lost 5 bases and 1 base, in that order; junction bases with no gene match: 6. The CDR3 covers 15 residues. CDR1 and CDR2 from the germline V gene are DFQATT and SNEGSKA (reference sequence). This CDR3 is CSAGPTSGGTDTQYF. Here the CDR3 DNA reads TGCAGTGCTGGCCCAACTAGCGGGGGCACAGATACGCAGTATTTT.

There are a few counts of this clonotype. J is TRBJ2-5 and V is TRBV20-1; D tentatively fits TRBD1 or TRBD2 (6 bases each). This CDR3 is built from 14 residues. Germline V lookup: CDR1 DFQATT, CDR2 SNEGSKA (reference sequence). Trimming stripped 1 base from V and 7 bases from J, with 16 bases between. DNA for the CDR3: TGCAGTGCTAGAGCGGGGGCCGATATTGGGACCCAGTACTTC. This encodes CSARAGADIGTQYF.

The rearrangement links TRBV20-1 to TRBJ2-3; TRBD2 matches 9 bases. Trimming at V came to 1 base and at J to 2 bases, leaving 4 bases not matched to a gene. CDR1 and CDR2 (germline): DFQATT, SNEGSKA (reference sequence). The CDR3 runs 15 residues. In nucleotides, the CDR3 is TGCAGTGCTAGAGGGAGCGGGGGGACCACAGATACGCAGTATTTT. It is translated as CSARGSGGTTDTQYF.

This clonotype was recorded a few times. The chain links TRBV6-2 or TRBV6-3 to TRBJ2-1; unclear D gene. Trimming took off 6 bases at V and 2 bases at J, with 11 bases between the two ends. Germline V gene sequence: CDR1 MNHEY, CDR2 SVGEGT. The CDR3 length is 14 residues. CDR3 amino acids: CASRDGVPYNEQFF. In DNA, the CDR3 is TGTGCCAGCAGGGACGGAGTCCCCTACAATGAGCAGTTCTTC.

This chain uses TRBV10-3 with TRBJ1-5; D not certain. CDR3 length: 14 amino acids. V shed 2 bases and J shed 5 bases, with 10 bases lying between them. Per germline, CDR1 ENHRY and CDR2 SYGVKD. As DNA, the CDR3 is TGTGCCATCAGTGAGACGGCCCTTTATCAGCCCCAGCATTTT. Protein: CAISETALYQPQHF.

V gene TRBV6-1 combines with J gene TRBJ2-3, with D perhaps given as TRBD1 or TRBD2 (5 bases each). V was clipped by 10 bases and J by 2 bases, with 19 bases between them. Germline assignment: CDR1 MNHNS and CDR2 SASEGT. The CDR3 is 15 amino acids. CDR3 sequence reads: CAILRGRTVTDTQYF. CDR3 in DNA: TGTGCCATCCTAAGGGGACGCACCGTCACAGATACGCAGTATTTT.

This clonotype was detected a few times. V gene TRBV7-2 combines with J gene TRBJ2-2, with 7 bases identical to TRBD1. The V gene end was trimmed by 6 bases and the J gene end by 6 bases; junction bases not matched to a gene: 10. This CDR3 has 15 residues. Germline V gene data show CDR1 as SGHTA and CDR2 as FQGNSA. CDR3 DNA sequence: TGTGCCAGCAGGATAGACAGGGTAGCGTCCGGGGAGCTGTTTTTT. Translated: CASRIDRVASGELFF.

This clonotype was recorded a few times. The junction shows a germline mismatch at one end, possibly a read error. This chain uses TRBV3-1 with TRBJ2-7, with D unresolved. Germline V lookup: CDR1 LGHDT, CDR2 YNNKEL (reference sequence). CDR3 length equals 15 residues. CDR3 sequence reads: CASSEEPGTTYEQYF. The CDR3 bases are TGTGCCAGCAGCGAAGAGCCAGGAACCACCTACGAGCAGTACTTC.

V and J are TRBV9 and TRBJ1-2; unclear D gene. The V end was cut by 0 bases, the J end by 8 bases, with 11 bases between. Germline CDR1 SGDLS, CDR2 YYNGEE. The CDR3 runs 13 residues. The DNA of the CDR3 is TGTGCCAGCAGCGTAGTCACCGCCGTCGGCTACACCTTC. The encoded protein is CASSVVTAVGYTF.

The chain couples TRBV20-1 to TRBJ2-7; D may be TRBD1 (6 bases). The V end lost 5 bases, the J end lost 1 base, and 12 bases lay between the germline ends. CDR3 length equals 13 residues. Germline CDR1 reads DFQATT; CDR2 reads SNEGSKA (reference sequence). DNA for the CDR3: TGCAGTGCTGCTGACAGGCCTTCCTACGAGCAGTACTTC. Its translation: CSAADRPSYEQYF.

In its sample, this clonotype was seen many times. The rearrangement joins TRBV29-1 to TRBJ2-1, with 10 bases fitting TRBD2. The ends lost 6 bases at V and 8 bases at J; junction bases unmatched: 16. Germline CDR1 and CDR2: SQVTM and ANQGSEA. The CDR3 runs to 16 residues. As DNA, the CDR3 is TGCAGCGTCGATCGTGCAGTAAGCGGGGGGGGCGATGAGCAGTTCTTC. Its protein product is CSVDRAVSGGGDEQFF.

This clonotype was seen only a few times. The genes are TRBV11-2 and TRBJ1-3; D remains unclear. The germline V gene encodes CDR1 SGHAT and CDR2 FQNNGV. CDR3 size: 17 residues. The V and J ends lost 1 base and 2 bases respectively, with 15 bases between them. As DNA, the CDR3 is TGTGCCAGCAGCTTAGTGTCCGGACCTGGGACTGGAAACACCATATATTTT. Amino acid sequence: CASSLVSGPGTGNTIYF.

This clonotype turned up a few times. This chain joins TRBV3-1 and TRBJ2-7, with D perhaps TRBD1 (5 bases). Germline CDR1 reads LGHDT; CDR2 reads YNNKEL (reference sequence). There are 14 residues in the CDR3. The V end lost 4 bases, the J end lost 0 bases, and 10 bases lay between the germline ends. DNA for the CDR3: TGTGCCAGCAGCCCAGGGCCAGCCTCCTACGAGCAGTACTTC. Protein product: CASSPGPASYEQYF.

The chain links TRBV6-4 to TRBJ2-3, with D uncertain. Trimming stripped 4 bases from V and 6 bases from J, with 14 bases between. The CDR3 has 14 residues. Germline CDR1 is MRHNA and CDR2 is SNTAGT. The CDR3 sequence: CASSADLRSDTQYF. CDR3 coding DNA: TGTGCCAGCAGTGCCGATCTTCGGTCCGATACGCAGTATTTT.

The gene calls are TRBV11-2 and TRBJ2-4, with 7 bases that match TRBD1. The V gene end was trimmed by 4 bases and the J gene end by 12 bases; junction bases not matched to a gene: 15. CDR3 size: 15 residues. The germline V gene encodes CDR1 SGHAT and CDR2 FQNNGV. CDR3 in amino acids: CASSYSRTGTLDQYF. CDR3 nucleotide sequence: TGTGCCAGCAGCTACTCGAGGACAGGAACACTTGATCAGTACTTC.

This chain uses TRBV5-1 with TRBJ2-1; TRBD2 matches 9 bases. The ends lost 3 bases at V and 0 bases at J; junction bases unmatched: 4. CDR1 and CDR2 from the germline V gene are SGHRS and YFSETQ. This CDR3 spans 16 amino acids. The CDR3 DNA reads TGCGCCAGCAGCTCGAAAGCGGGAGGCTCCTACAATGAGCAGTTCTTC. It yields the protein CASSSKAGGSYNEQFF.

This chain connects TRBV12-3 or TRBV12-4 to TRBJ2-5; possible D gene TRBD2, 7 bases. Trimming left V 1 base short and J 6 bases short, with 12 bases between. This CDR3 has 14 residues. The CDR3 sequence is CASSLGGGPKTQYF. CDR3 nucleotide sequence: TGTGCCAGCAGTTTAGGGGGGGGGCCTAAGACCCAGTACTTC.

On this clonotype: Mismatch with germline at one junction end may stem from a read error. V is TRBV20-1 and J is TRBJ2-7; unclear D gene. This CDR3 has 12 residues. Germline CDR1 is DFQATT and CDR2 is SNEGSKA (reference sequence). This CDR3 is CSAPGQTSEQCF. Written as DNA, the CDR3 is TGCAGTGCACCCGGGCAGACCAGCGAGCAGTGCTTC.

V and J are TRBV9 and TRBJ1-2; D gene unclear. V was clipped by 0 bases and J by 3 bases, with 9 bases between them. The CDR3 length is 14 residues. Germline-derived CDR1 and CDR2 are SGDLS and YYNGEE. The CDR3 DNA follows: TGTGCCAGCAGCGTAGTACAGCGCGACTATGGCTACACCTTC. Residues: CASSVVQRDYGYTF.

This clonotype was observed at least ten times. The junction departs from the called germline gene at one end, perhaps through a read error. The rearrangement links TRBV28 to TRBJ2-1; D possibly corresponds to TRBD2 (5 bases). The CDR3 has 14 residues. Germline V gene data show CDR1 as MDHEN and CDR2 as SYDVKM. In nucleotides, the CDR3 is TGCGCCAGCAGCGGTGGACTCTCCTACAATGAGCAGTTCTTC. Protein: CASSGGLSYNEQFF.

The V call is TRBV25-1, the J call TRBJ1-6, with D perhaps TRBD1 (5 bases). Germline loops: CDR1 MGHDK, CDR2 SYGVNS. The CDR3 totals 14 residues. The ends were cut back, 4 bases at V and 3 bases at J, with 7 bases in the middle. This CDR3 reads CASSVRGYNSPLHF. Written as DNA, the CDR3 is TGTGCCAGCAGTGTAAGGGGCTATAATTCACCCCTCCACTTT.

V is TRBV12-2 and J is TRBJ2-2; TRBD1, the table's D call, was not compared with the DNA. TRBV12-2 is noted as a pseudogene. The CDR3 is made up of 16 amino acids. The CDR3 sequence: CASRLPGQTNTGELFF. The DNA for the CDR3 is TGTGCAAGTCGCTTGCCCGGACAAACGAACACCGGGGAGCTGTTTTTT.

A few counts support this clonotype. The J gene is TRBJ1-1, the V gene TRBV2; 8 bases align to TRBD1. Germline V CDR1 and CDR2: SNHLY, FYNNEI. Unmatched junction bases numbered 11, after V lost 8 bases and J lost 3 bases. This CDR3 spans 15 amino acids. This CDR3 is CASSRLGDRYTEAFF. DNA of the CDR3: TGTGCCAGCTCTCGACTGGGGGACAGGTACACTGAAGCTTTCTTT. The variable domain in full, completed from reference TRBV2 and TRBJ1-1, reads EPEVTQTPSHQVTQMGQEVILRCVPISNHLYFYWYRQILGQKVEFLVSFYNNEISEKSEIFDDQFSVERPDGSNFTLKIRSTKLEDSAMYFCASSRLGDRYTEAFFGQGTRLTVV.

The table lists this clonotype with a few counts. The chain couples TRBV12-3 or TRBV12-4 to TRBJ2-2, with 9 bases matching TRBD2. The CDR3 consists of 15 residues. V gave up 5 bases and J gave up 3 bases; unmatched junction bases: 4. The chain's CDR3 is CASSTRLADTGELFF. The DNA of the CDR3 is TGTGCCAGCAGTACCCGACTAGCGGACACCGGGGAGCTGTTTTTT.

The CDR3 DNA follows: TGTGCCAGCAGCAAACTAGCCTTGTTTCCTTACGAGCAGTACTTC. Residues: CASSKLALFPYEQYF. This chain links TRBV6-2 or TRBV6-3 with TRBJ2-7; D possibly corresponds to TRBD2 (6 bases). Germline CDR1 MNHEY, CDR2 SVGEGT. CDR3 length equals 15 residues. Trimming cost V 6 bases and J 4 bases, with 19 bases left between them.

The chain joins TRBV11-2 to TRBJ2-1, with D tentatively TRBD2 (6 bases). V lost 6 bases, J lost 7 bases, and 19 bases lay in between. The germline V gene encodes CDR1 SGHAT and CDR2 FQNNGV. The CDR3 is 15 residues long. The CDR3, as DNA: TGTGCCAGCAGATGGGCCGGCGGGGTCCTAAATGAGCAGTTCTTC. It translates to CASRWAGGVLNEQFF.